This record concerns one T cell receptor (beta chain) sequence. This sample stems from a study of cytomegalovirus exposure and HLA in healthy donors. The CDR3 has 15 residues. V was clipped by 6 bases and J by 1 base, with 16 bases between them. The germline V gene has CDR1 SGHRS and CDR2 YFSETQ. In the PCR, 60 Vbeta and 13 Jbeta primers were used. Using immunoSEQ multiplex PCR, the repertoire was profiled, and TCRdb retains in-frame clones only, with some absent. The sample lists approximately 140,000 clones, roughly three quarters occurring once. The receptor's source is a man in his late teens or twenties in good health and CMV-seronegative. The sample comprised PBMCs. This chain uses TRBV5-1 with TRBJ1-1; no reliable D call. The CDR3 here is CASNRAGGWNTEAFF. The DNA for the CDR3 is TGCGCCAGCAACCGGGCCGGAGGGTGGAACACTGAAGCTTTCTTT. Using reference TRBV5-1 and TRBJ1-1 for the parts outside the CDR3, the full variable domain is KAGVTQTPRYLIKTRGQQVTLSCSPISGHRSVSWYQQTPGQGLQFLFEYFSETQRNKGNFPGRFSGRQFSNSRSEMNVSTLELGDSALYLCASNRAGGWNTEAFFGQGTRLTVV.